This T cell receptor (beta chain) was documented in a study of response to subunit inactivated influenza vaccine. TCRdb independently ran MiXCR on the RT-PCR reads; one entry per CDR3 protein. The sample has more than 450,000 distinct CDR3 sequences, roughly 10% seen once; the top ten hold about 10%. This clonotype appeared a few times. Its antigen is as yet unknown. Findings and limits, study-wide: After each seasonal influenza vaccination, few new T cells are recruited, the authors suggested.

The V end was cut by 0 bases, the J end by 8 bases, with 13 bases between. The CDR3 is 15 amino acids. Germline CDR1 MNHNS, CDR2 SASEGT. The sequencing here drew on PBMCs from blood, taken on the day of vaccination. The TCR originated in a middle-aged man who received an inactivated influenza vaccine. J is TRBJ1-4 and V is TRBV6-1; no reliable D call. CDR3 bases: TGTGCCAGCAGTGAAGCGAGCCTGGGTAACGAAAAACTGTTTTTT. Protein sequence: CASSEASLGNEKLFF.